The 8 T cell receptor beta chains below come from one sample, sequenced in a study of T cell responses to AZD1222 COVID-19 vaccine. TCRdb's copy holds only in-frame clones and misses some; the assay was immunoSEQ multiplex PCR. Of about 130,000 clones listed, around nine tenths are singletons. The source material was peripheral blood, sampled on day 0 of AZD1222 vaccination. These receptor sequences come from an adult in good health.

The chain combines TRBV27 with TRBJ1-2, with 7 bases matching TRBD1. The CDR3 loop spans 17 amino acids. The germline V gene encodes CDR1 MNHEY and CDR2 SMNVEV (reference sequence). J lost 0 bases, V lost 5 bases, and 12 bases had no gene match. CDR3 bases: TGTGCCAGCAGTCCTCACACCCGGGACAGAACTAACTATGGCTACACCTTC. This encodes CASSPHTRDRTNYGYTF.

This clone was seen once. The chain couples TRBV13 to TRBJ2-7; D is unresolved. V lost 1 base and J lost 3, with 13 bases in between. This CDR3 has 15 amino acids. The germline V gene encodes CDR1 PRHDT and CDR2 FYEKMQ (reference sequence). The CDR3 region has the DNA TGTGCCAGCAGCTTAGAGGGTAGGAATTTCTACGAGCAGTACTTC. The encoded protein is CASSLEGRNFYEQYF.

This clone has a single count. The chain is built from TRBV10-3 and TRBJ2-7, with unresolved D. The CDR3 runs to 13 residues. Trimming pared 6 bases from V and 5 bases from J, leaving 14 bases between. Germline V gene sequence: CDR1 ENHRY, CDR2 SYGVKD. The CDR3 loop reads CAISHKQSHEQYF. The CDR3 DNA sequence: TGTGCCATCAGCCACAAACAGAGTCACGAGCAGTACTTC.

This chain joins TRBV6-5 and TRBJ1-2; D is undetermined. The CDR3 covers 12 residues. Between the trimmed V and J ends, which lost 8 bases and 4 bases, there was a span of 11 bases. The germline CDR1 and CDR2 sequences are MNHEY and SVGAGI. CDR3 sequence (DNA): TGTGCCAGCGAGGGTGATCCCTATGGCTACACCTTC. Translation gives CASEGDPYGYTF.

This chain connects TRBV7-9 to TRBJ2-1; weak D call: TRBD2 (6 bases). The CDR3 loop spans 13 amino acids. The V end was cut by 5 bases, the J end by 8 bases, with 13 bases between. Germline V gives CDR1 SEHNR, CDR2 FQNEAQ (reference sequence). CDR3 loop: CASSAGGVDEQFF. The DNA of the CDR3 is TGTGCCAGCAGCGCGGGCGGGGTCGATGAGCAGTTCTTC.

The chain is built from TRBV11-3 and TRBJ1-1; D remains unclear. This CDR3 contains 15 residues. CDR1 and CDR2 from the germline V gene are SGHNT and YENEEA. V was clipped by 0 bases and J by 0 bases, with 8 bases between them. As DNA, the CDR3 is TGTGCCAGCAGCTTAGATGGCGAGATGAACACTGAAGCTTTCTTT. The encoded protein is CASSLDGEMNTEAFF.

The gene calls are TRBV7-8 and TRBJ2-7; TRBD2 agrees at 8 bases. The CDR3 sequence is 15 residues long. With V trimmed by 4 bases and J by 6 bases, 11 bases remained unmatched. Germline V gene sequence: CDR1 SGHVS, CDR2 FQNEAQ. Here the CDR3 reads CASSYRSGTYFEQYF. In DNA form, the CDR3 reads TGTGCCAGCAGCTACCGTAGCGGGACCTACTTCGAGCAGTACTTC.

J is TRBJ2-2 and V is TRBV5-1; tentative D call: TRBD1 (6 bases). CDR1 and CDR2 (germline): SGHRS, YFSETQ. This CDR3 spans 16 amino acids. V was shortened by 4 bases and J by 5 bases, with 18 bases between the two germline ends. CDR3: CASSAGTRGATGELFF. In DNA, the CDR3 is TGCGCCAGCAGCGCCGGGACACGAGGAGCTACCGGGGAGCTGTTTTTT. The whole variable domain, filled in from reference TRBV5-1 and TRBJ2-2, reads KAGVTQTPRYLIKTRGQQVTLSCSPISGHRSVSWYQQTPGQGLQFLFEYFSETQRNKGNFPGRFSGRQFSNSRSEMNVSTLELGDSALYLCASSAGTRGATGELFFGEGSRLTVL.